This T cell receptor (beta chain) was captured in a study of blood T cell repertoires in COVID-19. Between the trimmed V and J ends, which lost 0 bases and 2 bases, there was a span of 12 bases. The germline gives CDR1 SGHTS, CDR2 YDEGEE. The CDR3 extends over 16 amino acids. This clone was seen only once. Clones were sequenced by immunoSEQ multiplex PCR, and TCRdb holds only the in-frame ones, with some missing. The sample lists approximately 260,000 clones, nearly 90% occurring once. Patients at the Seattle site were enrolled during active infection and followed longitudinally. This receptor was taken from a woman aged 60-70 years with COVID-19, enrolled during active disease. The specimen was peripheral blood. This chain connects TRBV5-8 to TRBJ1-5; D perhaps matches TRBD1 (5 bases). CDR3 in amino acids: CASSLAWQGGNQPQHF. The CDR3 DNA is TGTGCCAGCAGCTTGGCCTGGCAGGGCGGCAATCAGCCCCAGCATTTT.